This is a list of T cell receptor beta chains from one sample in a study of cytomegalovirus exposure and HLA in healthy donors. The repertoire was sequenced with immunoSEQ multiplex PCR; TCRdb's copy has only in-frame clones and lacks some. The data contain roughly 170,000 clones, 75% to 85% of them singletons. The sequenced sample consisted of PBMCs. The origin of the receptors is a girl aged 2 to 10 in good health and CMV-seropositive. CDR3s include the opening cysteine and the closing phenylalanine or tryptophan. Fields, in order: J gene, clone size, D gene, V gene, CDR3 protein, CDR3 DNA. A D gene is named only where the DNA matches it firmly. A row's size may be missing; if present it is once, few, many or a size class.

TRBJ2-1 | NA | TRBD2 | TRBV28 | CASKGGRPYNEQFF | TGTGCCAGCAAGGGAGGGAGGCCTTACAATGAGCAGTTCTTC
TRBJ1-4 | few | NA | TRBV5-1 | CASSLGQGSTNEKLFF | TGCGCCAGCAGCTTGGGTCAGGGATCAACTAATGAAAAACTGTTTTTT
TRBJ1-1 | NA | TRBD1 | TRBV5-6 | CASSLTGGAEAFF | TGTGCCAGCAGTTTAACAGGGGGGGCCGAAGCTTTCTTT
TRBJ2-7 | NA | NA | TRBV30 | CAWSLISGDEQYF | TGTGCCTGGAGTCTAATTTCCGGGGACGAGCAGTACTTC
TRBJ2-5 | NA | NA | TRBV5-1 | CASSLSGKETQYF | TGCGCCAGCAGCTTGTCCGGTAAAGAGACCCAGTACTTC
TRBJ1-2 | NA | NA | TRBV4-1 | CASSQVQGNYGYTF | TGCGCCAGCAGCCAGGTTCAGGGGAACTATGGCTACACCTTC
TRBJ2-1 | NA | NA | TRBV5-1 | CASSLLLNYEQFF | TGCGCCAGCAGCTTGCTACTCAACTATGAGCAGTTCTTC
TRBJ2-3 | NA | NA | TRBV2 | CASSEESPSAAASTDTQYF | TGTGCCAGCAGTGAAGAATCCCCCTCTGCGGCTGCTAGCACAGATACGCAGTATTTT
TRBJ1-2 | NA | NA | TRBV6-1 | CASSEAPRGYGYTF | TGTGCCAGCAGTGAAGCACCCCGCGGCTATGGCTACACCTTC
TRBJ2-7 | NA | TRBD1 | TRBV5-4 | CASSLGQGASYEQYF | TGTGCCAGCAGCTTAGGACAGGGGGCCTCCTACGAGCAGTACTTC
TRBJ1-1 | few | NA | TRBV20-1 | CSALNTEAFF | TGCAGTGCTTTAAACACTGAAGCTTTCTTT
TRBJ2-1 | NA | TRBD1 | TRBV11-2 | CASSARQGARDEQFF | TGTGCCAGCAGCGCCAGACAGGGGGCGAGGGATGAGCAGTTCTTC
TRBJ1-2 | NA | NA | TRBV19 | CASSACQGNGYTF | TGTGCCAGTAGTGCCTGTCAGGGTAATGGCTACACCTTC
TRBJ2-1 | NA | TRBD2 | TRBV15 | CATSRGLTSGSGYEQFF | TGTGCCACCAGCAGGGGGTTAACTAGCGGGAGCGGGTATGAGCAGTTCTTC